Below, 24 T cell receptor beta chains from the same sample are listed, as sequenced in a study of blood T cell repertoires in COVID-19. The repertoire was sequenced with immunoSEQ multiplex PCR; TCRdb's copy has only in-frame clones and lacks some. Here the sample spans about 100,000 clones, approximately 84% being singletons. The sequenced material came from peripheral blood. The receptors shown here come from a woman aged 55-70 years with acute or convalescent COVID-19.

The chain employs TRBV29-1 and TRBJ2-1, with 7 nucleotides matching TRBD2. The germline gives CDR1 SQVTM, CDR2 ANQGSEA. This CDR3 contains 14 residues. Unmatched junction bases numbered 4, after V lost 0 bases and J lost 5 bases. DNA of the CDR3: TGCAGCGTTGAAGAAGGGACTAAAAACAATGAGCAGTTCTTC. Protein product: CSVEEGTKNNEQFF.

The chain has TRBV11-3 and TRBJ2-1; the match to TRBD2 covers 9 bases. The V gene's germline CDR1 is SGHNT and CDR2 YENEEA. CDR3 size: 15 residues. V shed 2 bases, J shed 4 bases, and the junction held 3 bases outside the gene matches. CDR3 amino acids: CASSLSSGGYNEQFF. CDR3 DNA sequence: TGTGCCAGCAGCTTAAGTAGCGGGGGATACAATGAGCAGTTCTTC.

The rearrangement joins TRBV7-3 to TRBJ1-1; D is possibly TRBD1 (6 bases). Germline-derived CDR1 and CDR2 are SGHTA and FQGTGA. V lost 1 base and J lost 1, with 16 bases in between. The CDR3 sequence is 17 residues long. CDR3 protein: CASSLSPVGGANTEAFF. The CDR3 DNA sequence: TGTGCCAGCAGCTTAAGCCCGGTGGGGGGGGCGAACACTGAAGCTTTCTTT.

The chain links TRBV2 to TRBJ2-5; TRBD1 matches 7 bases. This CDR3 is 13 amino acids long. Germline V gene sequence: CDR1 SNHLY, CDR2 FYNNEI. The junction had 7 bases not matched to a gene; V was cut back by 10 bases and J by 2 bases. CDR3 DNA: TGTGCCACGAACCGGGACAGACAAGAGACCCAGTACTTC. Translating gives CATNRDRQETQYF.

V is TRBV28 and J is TRBJ1-1; possible D gene TRBD1, 5 bases. The CDR3 sequence is 13 residues long. CDR1 MDHEN and CDR2 SYDVKM come from the germline V gene. V lost 2 bases to trimming and J lost 6 bases, with 10 bases between them. CDR3 in amino acids: CASSLQGWAEAFF. The CDR3 DNA follows: TGTGCCAGCAGTTTACAGGGTTGGGCTGAAGCTTTCTTT.

The V call is TRBV4-1, the J call TRBJ1-6, with TRBD1 matching 7 bases. The CDR3 totals 15 residues. Germline V gene sequence: CDR1 MGHRA, CDR2 YSYEKL. Trimming took 0 bases from V and 7 from J; bases not matched to a gene: 3. CDR3 nucleotides: TGCGCCAGCAGCCAAGACAACAGGGGCAATTCACCCCTCCACTTT. Residues: CASSQDNRGNSPLHF.

V and J are TRBV6-2 or TRBV6-3 and TRBJ2-7; 8 positions agree with TRBD1. There are 16 residues in the CDR3. Germline values: CDR1 MNHEY, CDR2 SVGEGT. V lost 0 bases and J lost 4; bases outside the gene matches: 8. The DNA of the CDR3 is TGTGCCAGCAGTTACTCGAGCCCGGGACAGGCGTACGAGCAGTACTTC. Its translation: CASSYSSPGQAYEQYF.

V usage is TRBV27 and J usage is TRBJ2-3; D is perhaps TRBD2 (7 bases). V lost 7 bases, J lost 6 bases, and 17 bases lay in between. Germline loops: CDR1 MNHEY, CDR2 SMNVEV (reference sequence). The CDR3 has 14 amino acids. CDR3: CASNREGAWDTQYF. DNA of the CDR3: TGTGCCAGCAACAGGGAGGGAGCATGGGATACGCAGTATTTT.

V gene TRBV18 combines with J gene TRBJ2-1; 7 bases fit TRBD2. This CDR3 has 17 residues. CDR1 and CDR2 (germline): KGHSH, LQKENI. The ends lost 1 base at V and 7 bases at J; junction bases unmatched: 13. Here the CDR3 reads CASSPLISGTTRNEQFF. As DNA, the CDR3 is TGTGCCAGCTCACCACTGATATCCGGGACTACCCGAAATGAGCAGTTCTTC.

The V call is TRBV28, the J call TRBJ1-5; D is possibly TRBD1 (6 bases). CDR1 is MDHEN, CDR2 SYDVKM, per germline. The CDR3 sequence is 14 residues long. Trimming pared 3 bases from V and 5 bases from J, leaving 11 bases between. The CDR3 DNA reads as TGTGCCAGCAGTTTCCCGGACAGATATCAGCCCCAGCATTTT. Translation: CASSFPDRYQPQHF.

This chain links TRBV28 with TRBJ2-5, with D perhaps TRBD2 (6 bases). Germline CDR1 is MDHEN and CDR2 is SYDVKM. This CDR3 is 16 amino acids long. V was trimmed by 6 bases and J by 5 bases, leaving 22 bases between them. CDR3 DNA: TGTGCCAGCAGCACTATTGGGAGGTTGGCCACCGAGACCCAGTACTTC. Amino acid sequence: CASSTIGRLATETQYF. The entire variable domain, with the rest obtained from reference TRBV28 and TRBJ2-5, is as follows: DVKVTQSSRYLVKRTGEKVFLECVQDMDHENMFWYRQDPGLGLRLIYFSYDVKMKEKGDIPEGYSVSREKKERFSLILESASTNQTSMYLCASSTIGRLATETQYFGPGTRLLVL.

This chain joins TRBV7-2 and TRBJ2-7; D might be TRBD1 (6 bases). The CDR3 has 16 residues. The germline CDR1 and CDR2 sequences are SGHTA and FQGNSA. Deletions cut 3 bases from V and 4 bases from J, with 19 bases between. The CDR3 region is CASSFGGQRGLYEQYF. In DNA form, the CDR3 reads TGTGCCAGCAGCTTTGGGGGCCAGCGAGGGCTATACGAGCAGTACTTC.

V and J are TRBV7-9 and TRBJ1-2, with a tentative D call TRBD1 (6 bases). The CDR3 covers 12 residues. Trimming pared 5 bases from V and 12 bases from J, leaving 16 bases between. Germline lookup yields CDR1 SEHNR and CDR2 FQNEAQ (reference sequence). CDR3 protein: CASSPEGGADTF. The CDR3 DNA sequence: TGTGCCAGCAGCCCTGAGGGGGGGGCAGACACCTTC. Full variable domain (rest looked up from reference TRBV7-9 and TRBJ1-2): DTGVSQNPRHKITKRGQNVTFRCDPISEHNRLYWYRQTLGQGPEFLTYFQNEAQLEKSRLLSDRFSAERPKGSFSTLEIQRTEQGDSAMYLCASSPEGGADTFGSGTRLTVV.

V usage is TRBV6-6 and J usage is TRBJ1-4; 7 bases align to TRBD1. CDR1 is MNHNY, CDR2 SVGAGI, per germline (reference sequence). This CDR3 has 14 residues. The V and J ends lost 5 bases and 8 bases, in that order; junction bases with no gene match: 8. The CDR3 DNA is TGTGCCAGCAGTCAGACAGGGCTTGGAGAAAAACTGTTTTTT. Encoded protein: CASSQTGLGEKLFF.

This chain uses TRBV9 with TRBJ1-1; D not certain. The CDR3 loop spans 15 amino acids. Trimming removed 4 bases at V and 0 bases at J, with 13 bases between. Germline lookup yields CDR1 SGDLS and CDR2 YYNGEE. The CDR3 nucleotides are TGTGCCAGCAGCTCCGAGCCGGGGATGAACACTGAAGCTTTCTTT. Its translation: CASSSEPGMNTEAFF.

J is TRBJ1-1 and V is TRBV6-1; 9 nucleotides agree with TRBD1. This CDR3 contains 16 residues. V shed 3 bases and J 4 bases; nucleotides not matched to a gene: 9. The germline V gene encodes CDR1 MNHNS and CDR2 SASEGT. This CDR3 is CASSDPGQGLITEAFF. CDR3 coding DNA: TGTGCCAGCAGTGATCCGGGACAGGGTTTAATCACTGAAGCTTTCTTT.

The rearrangement joins TRBV7-2 to TRBJ1-2; 8 positions agree with TRBD1. The CDR3 has 13 residues. Germline V gene data show CDR1 as SGHTA and CDR2 as FQGNSA. The ends lost 6 bases at V and 8 bases at J; junction bases unmatched: 8. CDR3 sequence: CASSLPGGLGYTF. The CDR3 region has the DNA TGTGCCAGCAGTCTCCCAGGGGGCTTGGGCTACACCTTC.

This chain connects TRBV6-5 to TRBJ1-6; unclear D gene. CDR3 length equals 15 residues. Germline V CDR1 and CDR2: MNHEY, SVGAGI. V was clipped by 2 bases and J by 5 bases, with 10 bases between them. The CDR3 sequence: CASSYSHLDNSPLHF. In DNA form, the CDR3 reads TGTGCCAGCAGTTACAGCCACCTGGATAATTCACCCCTCCACTTT.

The chain links TRBV28 to TRBJ1-5; D is uncertain. CDR1 is MDHEN and CDR2 is SYDVKM in the germline V gene. With 7 bases removed from V and 7 bases from J, the gap between germline ends came to 20 bases. The CDR3 spans 15 residues. The CDR3 sequence: CASTKSGSRGQPQHF. The DNA of the CDR3 is TGTGCCAGCACAAAGAGTGGGAGCCGGGGACAGCCCCAGCATTTT.

V and J are TRBV10-1 and TRBJ2-2, with D unclear. The length of the CDR3 is 14 residues. V lost 7 bases and J 4 bases, leaving 13 bases between the germline ends. CDR1 WNHNN and CDR2 SYGVQD come from the germline V gene (reference sequence). DNA for the CDR3: TGCGCCAGCATACGGTCTAGAGGCACCGGGGAGCTGTTTTTT. It yields the protein CASIRSRGTGELFF.

Notes on this clone: The junction departs from germline at one end; a sequencing error may be responsible. The gene calls are TRBV19 and TRBJ1-5, with TRBD1 identical over 10 bases. The CDR3 has 16 residues. Germline V gene lookup returns CDR1 LNHDA and CDR2 SQIVND (reference sequence). CDR3 DNA: TGTGCCAGCAGCAGACAGGGGGCGGGGGAAAATCAGCCCCGGCATTTT. Translating gives CASSRQGAGENQPRHF. Filled out from reference TRBV19 and TRBJ1-5, the complete variable domain reads DGGITQSPKYLFRKEGQNVTLSCEQNLNHDAMYWYRQDPGQGLRLIYYSQIVNDFQKGDIAEGYSVSREKKESFPLTVTSAQKNPTAFYLCASSRQGAGENQPRHFGDGTRLSIL.

The chain joins TRBV7-2 to TRBJ1-5; 7 bases agree with TRBD1. J was trimmed by 0 bases and V by 4 bases; bases with no gene match: 3. Germline V gene sequence: CDR1 SGHTA, CDR2 FQGNSA. The CDR3 has 15 amino acids. In DNA, the CDR3 is TGTGCCAGCAGCTCATACAGGGGTAGCAATCAGCCCCAGCATTTT. Protein sequence: CASSSYRGSNQPQHF.

J is TRBJ1-3 and V is TRBV6-5, with D possibly being TRBD1 (6 bases). Germline values: CDR1 MNHEY, CDR2 SVGAGI. This CDR3 contains 16 residues. The V gene lost 0 bases and the J gene lost 3 bases, with 12 bases spanning the gap. CDR3 region: CASSYSPGVVGNTIYF. CDR3 DNA sequence: TGTGCCAGCAGTTACTCCCCAGGGGTTGTTGGAAACACCATATATTTT.

The V call is TRBV18, the J call TRBJ2-5; TRBD1 agrees at 7 bases. V trimming: 6 bases; J trimming: 3 bases; junction bases outside the gene matches: 7. The CDR3 is made up of 14 amino acids. Germline CDR1 KGHSH, CDR2 LQKENI. In nucleotides, the CDR3 is TGTGCCAGCTCGTCCGGGACAGAAAAAGAGACCCAGTACTTC. This translates into CASSSGTEKETQYF.